What follows are 20 T cell receptor beta chains derived from one specimen sequenced in a study of brain T cells in children with intractable seizures. Only in-frame clones appear in the TCRdb table, and some are missing; sequencing was by immunoSEQ multiplex PCR. The data hold about 20,000 clones, with roughly 94% observed a single time. The sequencing here drew on peripheral blood, taken at surgery. The origin of the receptors is a boy younger than 18 with focal cortical dysplasia and intractable seizures.

V and J are TRBV7-9 and TRBJ1-1; no clear D gene. Per germline, CDR1 SEHNR and CDR2 FQNEAQ (reference sequence). V was cut by 5 bases and J by 0 bases, with 13 bases left in between. The CDR3 extends over 15 amino acids. The CDR3 DNA follows: TGTGCCAGCAGCCTATCCGGGAACCTGAACACTGAAGCTTTCTTT. This translates into CASSLSGNLNTEAFF.

This chain links TRBV11-2 with TRBJ2-3; 10 bases are shared with TRBD2. The CDR3 consists of 16 residues. V lost 5 bases and J lost 0; bases outside the gene matches: 5. Germline values: CDR1 SGHAT, CDR2 FQNNGV. The CDR3 DNA reads as TGTGCCAGCAGCCGTCAGACTAGCGGGAGCACAGATACGCAGTATTTT. Translating it yields CASSRQTSGSTDTQYF.

This chain connects TRBV6-5 to TRBJ2-3; D is ambiguous. Deletions cut 10 bases from V and 0 bases from J, with 14 bases between. The CDR3 spans 14 residues. Germline-derived CDR1 and CDR2 are MNHEY and SVGAGI. Written as DNA, the CDR3 is TGTGCCACTAAAAGAACGCCTAGCACAGATACGCAGTATTTT. Its protein product is CATKRTPSTDTQYF.

The chain joins TRBV19 to TRBJ2-2, with TRBD1 identical over 7 bases. V trimming: 5 bases; J trimming: 1 base; junction bases outside the gene matches: 4. CDR3 length: 15 residues. Germline V lookup: CDR1 LNHDA, CDR2 SQIVND (reference sequence). The CDR3 DNA reads as TGTGCCAGTAGTCGACAGGGAATGAACACCGGGGAGCTGTTTTTT. This translates into CASSRQGMNTGELFF.

The CDR3 nucleotides read TGTGCCAGCTCACTCCCCCGACGGACGACGGGACTTCGGGAGAAAAAACCCGGGGAGCTGTTTTTT. Protein product: CASSLPRRTTGLREKKPGELFF. This chain uses TRBV18 with TRBJ2-2, with D possibly matching TRBD2 (6 bases). The CDR3 runs to 22 residues. Germline loops: CDR1 KGHSH, CDR2 LQKENI. The ends were cut back, 4 bases at V and 6 bases at J, with 36 bases in the middle.

The rearrangement joins TRBV5-1 to TRBJ1-6; possibly TRBD1 for D (6 bases). CDR1 and CDR2 from the germline V gene are SGHRS and YFSETQ. V was shortened by 4 bases and J by 9 bases, with 11 bases between the two germline ends. The CDR3 consists of 13 residues. The CDR3 DNA sequence: TGCGCCAGCAGCGAACAGGGACCTTCACCCCTCCACTTT. Encoded protein: CASSEQGPSPLHF. The variable domain in full, completed from reference TRBV5-1 and TRBJ1-6, reads KAGVTQTPRYLIKTRGQQVTLSCSPISGHRSVSWYQQTPGQGLQFLFEYFSETQRNKGNFPGRFSGRQFSNSRSEMNVSTLELGDSALYLCASSEQGPSPLHFGNGTRLTVT.

In DNA, the CDR3 is TGTGCCAGCAGTGAGTCAGGGGAGAGCTCTGGGGCCAACGTCCTGACTTTC. Its translation: CASSESGESSGANVLTF. The chain joins TRBV6-4 to TRBJ2-6; D is possibly TRBD1 (6 bases). V shed 3 bases and J shed 0 bases, with 12 bases lying between them. This CDR3 comprises 17 residues. CDR1 and CDR2 from the germline V gene are MRHNA and SNTAGT.

The genes are TRBV28 and TRBJ2-1; 7 bases map to TRBD2. Trimming took 9 bases from V and 1 from J; bases not matched to a gene: 6. CDR1 is MDHEN and CDR2 is SYDVKM in the germline V gene. This CDR3 is built from 14 residues. The CDR3 DNA reads as TGTGCCAGTTTGTTGGGGGGGTCCTACAATGAGCAGTTCTTC. Translation: CASLLGGSYNEQFF.

CDR3 sequence (DNA): TGTGCCAGTAGTATATCTGGCAGAGCTAACTATGGCTACACCTTC. Translated, it gives CASSISGRANYGYTF. V and J are TRBV19 and TRBJ1-2, with unresolved D. The CDR3 covers 15 residues. V lost 2 bases to trimming and J lost 0 bases, with 10 bases between them. The germline V gene encodes CDR1 LNHDA and CDR2 SQIVND (reference sequence).

The chain carries TRBV4-1 and TRBJ2-5, with 8 nucleotides matching TRBD2. CDR3 length: 15 residues. Germline trimming cut 2 bases from V and 1 base from J; bases unmatched to any gene: 3. Germline values: CDR1 MGHRA, CDR2 YSYEKL. In nucleotides, the CDR3 is TGCGCCAGCAGCCAATCCGGGACTAGCCAAGAGACCCAGTACTTC. It yields the protein CASSQSGTSQETQYF.

This clone was detected once. The chain recombines TRBV21-1 with TRBJ2-7; the table assigns TRBD1, which was not confirmed against the DNA. TRBV21-1 is a listed pseudogene. The CDR3 runs to 14 residues. CDR3 region: CASSRQGPTYEQYF. The CDR3 nucleotides read TGTGCCAGCAGCCGACAGGGGCCGACCTACGAGCAGTACTTC.

The rearrangement links TRBV9 to TRBJ2-3, with 11 bases aligning to TRBD2. The germline V gene has CDR1 SGDLS and CDR2 YYNGEE. The CDR3 is 15 residues long. After removal of 0 bases from V and 7 bases from J, the junction contained 4 bases not matched to a gene. The CDR3 here is CASSVEASGGNTQYF. CDR3 bases: TGTGCCAGCAGCGTAGAGGCTAGCGGGGGGAATACGCAGTATTTT.

The chain couples TRBV3-1 (or the pseudogene TRBV3-2) to TRBJ2-7; D remains unclear. The CDR3 has 12 amino acids. Germline-derived CDR1 and CDR2 are LGHDT and YNNKEL (reference sequence). V was shortened by 0 bases and J by 6 bases, with 6 bases between the two germline ends. CDR3 coding DNA: TGTGCCAGCAGCCAAGATAGGGTCGAGCAGTACTTC. Translated, it gives CASSQDRVEQYF.

In DNA form, the CDR3 reads TGTGCCAGCAGCTTGGAGCGGGGAACCTACGAGCAGTACTTC. This gives the protein CASSLERGTYEQYF. V and J are TRBV5-4 and TRBJ2-7, with 7 bases identical to TRBD2. V was clipped by 0 bases and J by 2 bases; unmatched bases: 2. The CDR3 has 14 amino acids. Germline CDR1 is SGHNT and CDR2 is YYREEE (reference sequence).

This clone was counted once. The chain couples TRBV6-6 to TRBJ1-1; the D gene is possibly TRBD1 (6 bases). With 1 base removed from V and 2 bases from J, the gap between germline ends came to 14 bases. Looked up from germline, CDR1 is MNHNY and CDR2 is SVGAGI (reference sequence). The CDR3 extends over 16 amino acids. The CDR3 reads CASSYWPGHPNTEAFF. CDR3 nucleotide sequence: TGTGCCAGCAGTTACTGGCCGGGACACCCAAACACTGAAGCTTTCTTT.

This clone appeared a few times. The chain uses TRBV3-1 (or the pseudogene TRBV3-2) and TRBJ2-7; D is undetermined. The V end lost 1 base, the J end lost 4 bases, and 8 bases lay between the germline ends. The CDR3 is made up of 13 amino acids. Per the germline V gene, CDR1 is LGHDT and CDR2 is YNNKEL (reference sequence). The CDR3 bases are TGTGCCAGCAGCCAAGGTCTCGGGTACGAGCAGTACGTC. Translation: CASSQGLGYEQYV.

CDR3 coding DNA: TGTGCCAGCAGCCAAAGGGCCAATCAGCCCCAGCATTTT. Translating it yields CASSQRANQPQHF. J is TRBJ1-5 and V is TRBV3-1 (or the pseudogene TRBV3-2), with no clear D. This CDR3 has 13 residues. Germline assignment: CDR1 LGHDT and CDR2 YNNKEL (reference sequence). V was clipped by 2 bases and J by 3 bases, with 5 bases between them.

V and J are TRBV6-1 and TRBJ1-2; tentatively, D is TRBD1 (6 bases). This CDR3 spans 14 amino acids. Trimming pared 3 bases from V and 7 bases from J, leaving 15 bases between. CDR1 and CDR2 (germline): MNHNS, SASEGT. This CDR3 reads CASSETAQGFGYTF. DNA of the CDR3: TGTGCCAGCAGTGAGACAGCCCAGGGGTTTGGCTACACCTTC.

The chain links TRBV12-3 or TRBV12-4 to TRBJ1-1; D is undetermined. V was shortened by 5 bases and J by 0 bases, with 4 bases between the two germline ends. The CDR3 is made up of 12 amino acids. The CDR3 DNA reads TGTGCCAGCAGTCCGGTGAACACTGAAGCTTTCTTT. Translation: CASSPVNTEAFF.

This clone was picked up a small number of times. The CDR3 nucleotides are TGTGCCAGCAGTGTAGAGATCCCCATTTCCTACAATGAGCAGTTCTTC. Encoded protein: CASSVEIPISYNEQFF. The gene calls are TRBV6-1 and TRBJ2-1; D not certain. This CDR3 is 16 amino acids long. Germline values: CDR1 MNHNS, CDR2 SASEGT. The ends were cut back, 4 bases at V and 1 base at J, with 14 bases in the middle.